A selection of T cell receptor beta chains follows, all from one sample in a study of blood T cells in healthy people across ages. MiXCR was run by TCRdb on the 5' RACE reads, yielding one entry per CDR3 protein. The data show 800,000 or so distinct CDR3 sequences, with less than 60% seen just once and around a sixth held by the top ten. The material sequenced was blood. Source of these receptors: a man at least 80 years old in good health. Both conserved end residues are part of each CDR3. Fields, in order: V gene, clone size, J gene, D gene, CDR3 DNA, CDR3 protein. D genes are given only for firm matches. Part of the rows lack a size; the others show once, few, many or a class for expanded clones.

v_call: TRBV9
clone_size: few
j_call: TRBJ2-1
d_call: TRBD2
cdr3_nt: TGTGCCAGCAGCGTAGGGTTAGCGGGGCTTAATGAGCAGTTCTTC
cdr3_aa: CASSVGLAGLNEQFF

v_call: TRBV27
clone_size: NA
j_call: TRBJ1-2
d_call: NA
cdr3_nt: TGTGCCAGCAGTATGATACAGGAGGGCGGCCACACCTTC
cdr3_aa: CASSMIQEGGHTF

v_call: TRBV20-1
clone_size: NA
j_call: TRBJ1-5
d_call: NA
cdr3_nt: TGCAGTGCTCAAAAGGGTACAGTCAATCAGCCCCAGCATTTT
cdr3_aa: CSAQKGTVNQPQHF

v_call: TRBV9
clone_size: NA
j_call: TRBJ2-5
d_call: NA
cdr3_nt: TGTGCCAGCAGTTCACCGGGGGCTGAAGAGACCCAGTACTTC
cdr3_aa: CASSSPGAEETQYF

v_call: TRBV4-2
clone_size: NA
j_call: TRBJ2-3
d_call: NA
cdr3_nt: TGTGCCAGCAGCCAAGATGCGTCTCCGGATACGCAGTATTTT
cdr3_aa: CASSQDASPDTQYF

v_call: TRBV12-3/TRBV12-4
clone_size: NA
j_call: TRBJ2-6
d_call: NA
cdr3_nt: TGTGCCAGCAGTTGGGGCCACCGCTCTGGGGCCAACGTCCTGACTTTC
cdr3_aa: CASSWGHRSGANVLTF

v_call: TRBV10-3
clone_size: few
j_call: TRBJ1-4
d_call: NA
cdr3_nt: TGTGCCATCAGTGAGTCTGGGACTAATGAAAAACTGTTTTTT
cdr3_aa: CAISESGTNEKLFF

v_call: TRBV10-2
clone_size: NA
j_call: TRBJ2-5
d_call: TRBD2
cdr3_nt: TGCGCCAGCAGGCTAGCGGGAGGGCACGATGAGCAGTACTTC
cdr3_aa: CASRLAGGHDEQYF

v_call: TRBV5-1
clone_size: NA
j_call: TRBJ1-3
d_call: NA
cdr3_nt: TGCGCCAGCAGCTTGGGGAGGTCTGGAAACACCATATATTTT
cdr3_aa: CASSLGRSGNTIYF

v_call: TRBV27
clone_size: NA
j_call: TRBJ2-1
d_call: TRBD1
cdr3_nt: TGTGCCAGCAGTGACGGGACAGGGGTCAATGAGCAGTTCTTC
cdr3_aa: CASSDGTGVNEQFF

v_call: TRBV12-3/TRBV12-4
clone_size: NA
j_call: TRBJ2-3
d_call: TRBD2
cdr3_nt: TGTGCCAGCAGTCCAAAGGCTAGCGGGGGCACAGATACGCAGTATTTT
cdr3_aa: CASSPKASGGTDTQYF

v_call: TRBV5-1
clone_size: few
j_call: TRBJ1-2
d_call: NA
cdr3_nt: TGCGCCAGCAGCCCACGACAGAATGTTTATGGCTACACCTTC
cdr3_aa: CASSPRQNVYGYTF

v_call: TRBV10-3
clone_size: NA
j_call: TRBJ1-5
d_call: NA
cdr3_nt: TGTGCCATCAATGAGGTAACAGGGATTGGGAATCAGCCCCAGCATTTT
cdr3_aa: CAINEVTGIGNQPQHF

v_call: TRBV9
clone_size: NA
j_call: TRBJ2-1
d_call: TRBD2
cdr3_nt: TGTGCCAGCAGCGTAGTAACTAGCGGGGATGAGCAGTTCTTC
cdr3_aa: CASSVVTSGDEQFF

v_call: TRBV9
clone_size: NA
j_call: TRBJ2-7
d_call: TRBD1
cdr3_nt: TGTGCCAGCAGCGTAGTCGGGGACAGTTCCTACGAGCAGTACTTC
cdr3_aa: CASSVVGDSSYEQYF

v_call: TRBV9
clone_size: few
j_call: TRBJ2-3
d_call: NA
cdr3_nt: TGTGCCAGCAGCGTAGGCGAGAGACCCTCAGATACGCAGTATTTT
cdr3_aa: CASSVGERPSDTQYF

v_call: TRBV10-3
clone_size: NA
j_call: TRBJ1-5
d_call: TRBD1
cdr3_nt: TGTGCCATCAGTGAGTTGGCAGGGGGGAACCCCCAGCATTTT
cdr3_aa: CAISELAGGNPQHF

v_call: TRBV7-2
clone_size: few
j_call: TRBJ2-5
d_call: NA
cdr3_nt: TGTGCCAGCAGCCCCTTATTCGGTACAGGGCTGGCTGAGCAGTACTTC
cdr3_aa: CASSPLFGTGLAEQYF

v_call: TRBV20-1
clone_size: NA
j_call: TRBJ2-1
d_call: TRBD2
cdr3_nt: TGCAGTGCAGGTTTTAGACTAGCGGGTAAATCCTACAATGAGCAGTTCTTC
cdr3_aa: CSAGFRLAGKSYNEQFF

v_call: TRBV20-1
clone_size: NA
j_call: TRBJ2-7
d_call: NA
cdr3_nt: TGCAGTGCGTTCACAGCCTACGAGCAGTACTTC
cdr3_aa: CSAFTAYEQYF

v_call: TRBV29-1
clone_size: NA
j_call: TRBJ1-2
d_call: TRBD1
cdr3_nt: TGCAGCGTGGGGCTCGGACAGGGGGCTAACTATGGCTACACCTTC
cdr3_aa: CSVGLGQGANYGYTF

v_call: TRBV11-3
clone_size: NA
j_call: TRBJ2-3
d_call: NA
cdr3_nt: TGTGCCAGCAGCTTTGGACAGAACACAGATACGCAGTATTTT
cdr3_aa: CASSFGQNTDTQYF

v_call: TRBV20-1
clone_size: few
j_call: TRBJ2-7
d_call: TRBD1
cdr3_nt: TGCAGTGCTATTCGGACAGGGGAAGGCGAGCAGTACTTC
cdr3_aa: CSAIRTGEGEQYF

v_call: TRBV27
clone_size: NA
j_call: TRBJ1-2
d_call: TRBD1
cdr3_nt: TGTGCCAGCAGTGCTACGAGGACAGGACTCTATGGTTACACCTTC
cdr3_aa: CASSATRTGLYGYTF

v_call: TRBV18
clone_size: NA
j_call: TRBJ2-1
d_call: TRBD2
cdr3_nt: TGTGCCAGCTCACCTTCGGGACTAGCGGTCTACAATGAGCAGTTCTTC
cdr3_aa: CASSPSGLAVYNEQFF

v_call: TRBV20-1
clone_size: few
j_call: TRBJ2-6
d_call: TRBD1
cdr3_nt: TGCAGTGCTAGAGATAAGAGGACAGGGGGCTTTATCCAATCTGGGGCCAACGTCCTGACTTTC
cdr3_aa: CSARDKRTGGFIQSGANVLTF

v_call: TRBV20-1
clone_size: many
j_call: TRBJ2-7
d_call: TRBD2
cdr3_nt: TGCAGTGCCACCGGACTAGCGGACCTCGAGCAGTACTTC
cdr3_aa: CSATGLADLEQYF

v_call: TRBV12-3/TRBV12-4
clone_size: NA
j_call: TRBJ1-1
d_call: TRBD1
cdr3_nt: TGTGCCAGCAGTTACGTCCCGGGACAGTGGGTGGCTTTCTTT
cdr3_aa: CASSYVPGQWVAFF

v_call: TRBV7-2
clone_size: NA
j_call: TRBJ2-7
d_call: TRBD2
cdr3_nt: TGTGCCAGCAGCAAGCTAGCGGGAGGGATGTACGAGCAGTACTTC
cdr3_aa: CASSKLAGGMYEQYF

v_call: TRBV7-2
clone_size: few
j_call: TRBJ2-7
d_call: TRBD2
cdr3_nt: TGTGCCAGCAGGCCTTCACTAGCGGGAGTTTACGAGCAGTACTTC
cdr3_aa: CASRPSLAGVYEQYF

v_call: TRBV5-1
clone_size: NA
j_call: TRBJ2-5
d_call: NA
cdr3_nt: TGCGCCAGCAGCTTGGTGTCCATCCGCCAAGAGACCCAGTACTTC
cdr3_aa: CASSLVSIRQETQYF

v_call: TRBV5-1
clone_size: NA
j_call: TRBJ2-7
d_call: NA
cdr3_nt: TGCGCCAGCACCAAGGGGATAGGGGACCAAGGGTACAATGAGCAGTACTTC
cdr3_aa: CASTKGIGDQGYNEQYF

v_call: TRBV7-2
clone_size: NA
j_call: TRBJ2-3
d_call: TRBD2
cdr3_nt: TGTGCCAGCAGTTTCGGGGGGTTGACAGATACGCAGTATTTT
cdr3_aa: CASSFGGLTDTQYF

v_call: TRBV18
clone_size: NA
j_call: TRBJ2-3
d_call: TRBD2
cdr3_nt: TGTGCCAGCTCACCTAAGGCCGGGACTAGCGGCACAGATACGCAGTATTTT
cdr3_aa: CASSPKAGTSGTDTQYF

v_call: TRBV6-5
clone_size: NA
j_call: TRBJ2-7
d_call: TRBD2
cdr3_nt: TGTGCCAGCAGGGGACTAGCGGGATACAAAGGCTACGAGCAGTACTTC
cdr3_aa: CASRGLAGYKGYEQYF